The 10 T cell receptor beta chains in this list originate from one sample, sequenced in a study of T cells in women clearing cervical HPV infection (dated by TCRdb to 2017 to 2018). Receptors were amplified or captured by the immunoSEQ multiplex PCR assay. The immuneACCESS repertoire file appears here via TCRdb, limited to in-frame rearrangements. These files lack a portion of the clones; in checked studies, under half of the deficit traces to unresolved V genes, and the cause of the others is not known. The table kept for this sample lists under 45,000 clones. Of the sample, about 6.8% is held by the ten largest clones. The sequencing input was blood buffy coat. The receptors originated from a woman between 18 and 70 years old with a cervical HPV16 infection that either progressed to CIN3+ or cleared (not recorded which).

By frequency, this clone registers medium-sized. The CDR3 end lies 3 residues beyond the end of the read and is filled in from the germline J gene. The V call is TRBV23-1, the J call TRBJ2-2, with 7 bases identical to TRBD2. TRBV23-1 is known as an ORF, though its function is uncertain. This CDR3 is 17 amino acids long. V was pared by 8 bases and J by 4 bases, with 16 bases of the junction left unmatched. CDR3: CASGRTSPGEVTGELFF. The DNA read from the CDR3 is TGCGCCAGCGGAAGGACTAGTCCCGGAGAGGTCACCGGGGAG.

With respect to this clone: The missing CDR3 end, 3 residues past where the read stops, is filled in from the germline J gene. The J gene is TRBJ2-7, the V gene TRBV20-1; 7 positions match TRBD1. V was clipped by 5 bases and J by 2 bases; unmatched bases: 9. CDR1 is DFQATT, CDR2 SNEGSKA, per germline (reference sequence). The CDR3 totals 14 residues. CDR3 DNA, as far as it was read: TGCAGTGCTTCTTCCAGAGACAGGGCCTACGAG. Protein product: CSASSRDRAYE. The CDR3 in its entirety is CSASSRDRAYEQYF.

Here the CDR3 reads CASSINSGAGQPQHF. The part of the CDR3 DNA that was read is TGTGCCAGTAGTATTAACTCAGGGGCAGGTCAGCCC. The V call is TRBV19, the J call TRBJ1-5; weak D call: TRBD1 (6 bases). The sequence runs out 3 residues before the end of the CDR3; the remainder is reconstructed from the germline J gene. Germline lookup yields CDR1 LNHDA and CDR2 SQIVND (reference sequence). Deletions cut 3 bases from V and 6 bases from J, with 15 bases between. The CDR3 is made up of 15 amino acids.

Comment on this clone: The CDR3 end lies 3 residues beyond the end of the read and is filled in from the germline J gene. J is TRBJ2-5 and V is TRBV20-1; TRBD2 is a possible D gene (7 bases). The germline CDR1 and CDR2 sequences are DFQATT and SNEGSKA (reference sequence). The CDR3 length is 14 residues. Trimming stripped 2 bases from V and 5 bases from J, with 15 bases between. Partial CDR3 DNA: TGCAGTGCTAGAAAGACGGGGAGGGGGGAGACC. Its protein product is CSARKTGRGET. The full CDR3 is CSARKTGRGETQYF.

For this clone: The read comes to an end 3 residues before the CDR3 does, leaving the germline J gene to fill in the end. The V gene is TRBV7-3, the J gene TRBJ2-7; 8 bases map to TRBD1. Germline lookup yields CDR1 SGHTA and CDR2 FQGTGA. Unmatched junction bases numbered 5, after V lost 5 bases and J lost 5 bases. This CDR3 has 13 residues. Incomplete CDR3 DNA: TGTGCCAGCAGCCCCGGACAGGGCCACGAG. Its protein is CASSPGQGHE. The entire CDR3 reads CASSPGQGHEQYF. The full variable domain, its missing parts supplied by reference TRBV7-3 and TRBJ2-7, is GAGVSQTPSNKVTEKGKYVELRCDPISGHTALYWYRQSLGQGPEFLIYFQGTGAADDSGLPNDRFFAVRPEGSVSTLKIQRTERGDSAVYLCASSPGQGHEQYFGPGTRLTVT.

About this clone itself: The CDR3 end is not reached by the read, which stops 3 residues before it; the germline J gene fills it in. The rearrangement joins TRBV7-9 to TRBJ2-1; D is unclear. The CDR3 covers 15 residues. Trimming stripped 5 bases from V and 8 bases from J, with 19 bases between. Germline CDR1 SEHNR, CDR2 FQNEAQ (reference sequence). The CDR3 bases that were read are TGTGCCAGCAGCCTTTCCACAATGATGGTGGATGAG. Its translation is CASSLSTMMVDE. The full CDR3 is CASSLSTMMVDEQFF.

Remarks on this clone: The read ends 3 residues early relative to the CDR3; the germline J gene fills the gap. The J gene is TRBJ2-2, the V gene TRBV11-3; no definite D call. CDR3 size: 13 residues. The ends were cut back, 4 bases at V and 6 bases at J, with 9 bases in the middle. The V gene's germline CDR1 is SGHNT and CDR2 YENEEA. The CDR3 loop reads CASSSPLSGELFF. The CDR3 bases that were read are TGTGCCAGCAGCTCCCCCCTCTCCGGGGAG.

Concerning this clone: The read falls 3 residues short of the CDR3 end, and the missing part is taken from the germline J gene. V and J are TRBV7-6 and TRBJ2-7; 7 bases agree with TRBD1. Germline CDR1 and CDR2: SGHVS and FNYEAQ. This CDR3 has 17 amino acids. V lost 5 bases to trimming and J lost 5 bases; unmatched junction nucleotides: 18. The CDR3 loop is CASSPTQTGFYLDEQYF. Partial CDR3 DNA: TGTGCCAGCAGCCCCACCCAGACAGGGTTCTACCTCGACGAG.

A note on this clone: Read coverage stops 3 residues before the CDR3 terminus; the germline J gene supplies the remainder. This sequence joins TRBV5-1 and TRBJ2-1, with unresolved D. Germline loops: CDR1 SGHRS, CDR2 YFSETQ. CDR3 length equals 14 residues. Trimming removed 1 base at V and 6 bases at J, with 11 bases between. The CDR3 protein is CASSLQSPLNEQFF. CDR3 bases read: TGCGCCAGCAGCTTGCAGTCCCCCCTCAATGAG.

On this clone itself: The read ends 3 residues before the CDR3 terminus; that terminus is restored from the germline J gene. The J gene is TRBJ2-7, the V gene TRBV11-2; D may be TRBD2 (6 bases). Germline loops: CDR1 SGHAT, CDR2 FQNNGV. This CDR3 has 14 amino acids. V lost 0 bases to trimming and J lost 3 bases, with 9 bases between them. CDR3 region: CASSLEVSGYEQYF. The sequenced CDR3 bases are TGTGCCAGCAGCTTAGAGGTTAGCGGCTACGAG.